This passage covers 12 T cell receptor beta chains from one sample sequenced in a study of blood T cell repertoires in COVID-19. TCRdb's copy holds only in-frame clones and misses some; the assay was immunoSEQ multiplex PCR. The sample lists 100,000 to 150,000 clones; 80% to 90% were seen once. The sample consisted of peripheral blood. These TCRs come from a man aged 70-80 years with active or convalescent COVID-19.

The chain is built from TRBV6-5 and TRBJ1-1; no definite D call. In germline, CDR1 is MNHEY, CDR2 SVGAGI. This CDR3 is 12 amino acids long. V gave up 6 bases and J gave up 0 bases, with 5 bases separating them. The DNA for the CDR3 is TGTGCCAGCAGCACAGTGAACACTGAAGCTTTCTTT. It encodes CASSTVNTEAFF.

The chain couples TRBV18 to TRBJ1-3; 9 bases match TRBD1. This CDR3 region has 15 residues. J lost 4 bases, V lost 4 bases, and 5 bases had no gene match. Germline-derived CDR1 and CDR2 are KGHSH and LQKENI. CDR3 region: CASSRTGDGGNTIYF. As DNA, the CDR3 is TGTGCCAGCTCACGGACAGGGGATGGAGGAAACACCATATATTTT.

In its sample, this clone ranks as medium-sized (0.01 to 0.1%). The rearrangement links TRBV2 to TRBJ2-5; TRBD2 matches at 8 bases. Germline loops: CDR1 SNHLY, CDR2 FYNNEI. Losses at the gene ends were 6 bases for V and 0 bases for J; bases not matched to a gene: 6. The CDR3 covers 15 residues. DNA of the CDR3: TGTGCCAGCAGAGGACTAGCAGCGTACCAAGAGACCCAGTACTTC. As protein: CASRGLAAYQETQYF.

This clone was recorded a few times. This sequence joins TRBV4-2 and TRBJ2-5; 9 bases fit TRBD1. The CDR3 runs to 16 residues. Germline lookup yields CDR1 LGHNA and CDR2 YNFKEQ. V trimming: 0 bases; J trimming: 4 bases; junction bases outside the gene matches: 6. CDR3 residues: CASSQDTGGAGETQYF. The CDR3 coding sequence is TGTGCCAGCAGCCAAGACACAGGGGGCGCGGGAGAGACCCAGTACTTC.

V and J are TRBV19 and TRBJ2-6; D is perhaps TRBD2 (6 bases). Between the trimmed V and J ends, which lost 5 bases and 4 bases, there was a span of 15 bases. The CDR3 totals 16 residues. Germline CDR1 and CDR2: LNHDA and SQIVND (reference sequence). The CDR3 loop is CASSWDGGAGANVLTF. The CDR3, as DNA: TGTGCCAGTAGTTGGGACGGAGGGGCCGGGGCCAACGTCCTGACTTTC. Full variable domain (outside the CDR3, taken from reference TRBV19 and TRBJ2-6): DGGITQSPKYLFRKEGQNVTLSCEQNLNHDAMYWYRQDPGQGLRLIYYSQIVNDFQKGDIAEGYSVSREKKESFPLTVTSAQKNPTAFYLCASSWDGGAGANVLTFGAGSRLTVL.

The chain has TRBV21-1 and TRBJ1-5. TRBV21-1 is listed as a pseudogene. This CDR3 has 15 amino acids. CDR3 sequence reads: CAGRFGIAKDQPQHF. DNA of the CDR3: TGTGCCGGCAGGTTCGGAATAGCTAAAGATCAGCCCCAGCATTTT.

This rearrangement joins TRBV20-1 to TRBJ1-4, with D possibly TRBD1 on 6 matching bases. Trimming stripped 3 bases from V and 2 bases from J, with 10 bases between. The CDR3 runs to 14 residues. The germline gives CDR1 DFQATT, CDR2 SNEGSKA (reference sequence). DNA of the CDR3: TGCAGTGCTAGTCGGGGGGCTACTAATGAAAAACTGTTTTTT. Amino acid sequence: CSASRGATNEKLFF.

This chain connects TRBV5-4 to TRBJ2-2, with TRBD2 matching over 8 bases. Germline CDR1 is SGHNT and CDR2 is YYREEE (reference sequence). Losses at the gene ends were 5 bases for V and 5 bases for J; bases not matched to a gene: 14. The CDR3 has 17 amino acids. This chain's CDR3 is CASRRDSGRGGTGELFF. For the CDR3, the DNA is TGTGCCAGCAGACGGGACTCCGGGAGGGGTGGGACCGGGGAGCTGTTTTTT.

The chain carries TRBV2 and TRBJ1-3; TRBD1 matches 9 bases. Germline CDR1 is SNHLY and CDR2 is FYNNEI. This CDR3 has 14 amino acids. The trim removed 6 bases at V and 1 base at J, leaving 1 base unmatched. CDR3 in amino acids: CASRGTGSGNTIYF. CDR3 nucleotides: TGTGCCAGCAGGGGGACAGGGTCTGGAAACACCATATATTTT.

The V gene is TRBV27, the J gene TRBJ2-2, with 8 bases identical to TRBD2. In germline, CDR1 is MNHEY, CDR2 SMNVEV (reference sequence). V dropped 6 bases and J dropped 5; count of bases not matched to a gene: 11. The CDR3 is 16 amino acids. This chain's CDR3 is CASRGAVAGGTGELFF. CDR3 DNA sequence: TGTGCCAGCAGGGGGGCGGTCGCGGGAGGTACCGGGGAGCTGTTTTTT.

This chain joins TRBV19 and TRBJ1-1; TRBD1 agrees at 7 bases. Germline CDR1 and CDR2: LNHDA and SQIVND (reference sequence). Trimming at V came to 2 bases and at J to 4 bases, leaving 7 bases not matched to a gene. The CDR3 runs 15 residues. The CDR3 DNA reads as TGTGCCAGTAGTATATCGGCAGGGGGAGGCACTGAAGCTTTCTTT. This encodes CASSISAGGGTEAFF.

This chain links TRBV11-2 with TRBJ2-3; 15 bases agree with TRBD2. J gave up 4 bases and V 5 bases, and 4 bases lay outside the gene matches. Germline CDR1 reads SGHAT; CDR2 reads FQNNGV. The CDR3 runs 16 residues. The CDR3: CASSAGLAGGADTQYF. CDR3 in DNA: TGTGCCAGCAGCGCAGGACTAGCGGGAGGGGCAGATACGCAGTATTTT.